This T cell receptor (beta chain) was documented in a study of blood T cell repertoires in COVID-19. Looking at the study overall: Whether acute or convalescent, the COVID-19 samples came from the United States, Italy and Spain. PBMCs, B-cell-depleted T cells, or T cells provided the cDNA or gDNA that made up the material.

Each recovered donor of Cohort 3 presented with two negative PCRs, clearance, or symptom resolution. V was shortened by 1 base and J by 6 bases, with 13 bases between the two germline ends. The CDR3 covers 14 residues. Germline CDR1 and CDR2: MNHEY and SMNVEV (reference sequence). Profiling relied on immunoSEQ multiplex PCR, and the TCRdb table lists in-frame clones only, not all of them. The top ten hold 2.5% to 3% of the sample, which has 360,000 or so clones, over 75% seen once. The TCR was taken from a woman under 40 who had recovered from COVID-19. The material sequenced was PBMCs or T cells enriched from blood (not recorded which). The chain is built from TRBV27 and TRBJ2-7; D is perhaps TRBD2 (6 bases). CDR3 DNA sequence: TGTGCCAGCAGTTTATGGGGAGGAGGAGCCGAGCAGTACTTC. Residues: CASSLWGGGAEQYF.